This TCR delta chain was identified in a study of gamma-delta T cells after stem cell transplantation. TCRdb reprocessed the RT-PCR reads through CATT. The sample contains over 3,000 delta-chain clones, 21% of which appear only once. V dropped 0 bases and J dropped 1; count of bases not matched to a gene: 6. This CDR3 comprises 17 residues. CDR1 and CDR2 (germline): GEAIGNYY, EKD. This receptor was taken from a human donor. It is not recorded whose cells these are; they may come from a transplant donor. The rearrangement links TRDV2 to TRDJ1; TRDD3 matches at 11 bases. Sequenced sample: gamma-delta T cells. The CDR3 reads CACDTLGDTQSTDKLIF. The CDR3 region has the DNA TGTGCCTGTGACACCCTGGGGGATACCCAGAGCACCGATAAACTCATCTTT.